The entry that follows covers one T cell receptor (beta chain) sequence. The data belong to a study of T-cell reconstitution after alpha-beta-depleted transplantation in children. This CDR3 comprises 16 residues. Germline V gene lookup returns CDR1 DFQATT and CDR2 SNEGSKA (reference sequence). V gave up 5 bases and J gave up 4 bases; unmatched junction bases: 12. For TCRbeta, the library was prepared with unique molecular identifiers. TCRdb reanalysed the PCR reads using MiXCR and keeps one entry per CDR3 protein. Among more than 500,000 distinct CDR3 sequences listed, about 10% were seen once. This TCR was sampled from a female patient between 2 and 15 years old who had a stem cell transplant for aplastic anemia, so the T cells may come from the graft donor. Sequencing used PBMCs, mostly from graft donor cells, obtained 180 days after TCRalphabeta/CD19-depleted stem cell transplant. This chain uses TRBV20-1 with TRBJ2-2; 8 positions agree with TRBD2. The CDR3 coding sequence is TGCAGTGCTCAAACCCCGCTAGCGGGTCGCACCGGGGAGCTGTTTTTT. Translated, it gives CSAQTPLAGRTGELFF.